One and the same sample provided the 24 T cell receptor beta chains below, sequenced in a study of metastatic and nonmetastatic thyroid tumors. With MiXCR, TCRdb called clones anew from the PCR reads. This table holds about 35,000 clones, around 32% found once. Each patient came to thyroid surgery without any prior treatment (of any kind). The sample consisted of blood. The receptors here all came from a female donor with papillary thyroid cancer or a benign thyroid nodule (not recorded which). Some clones in this sample may be carry-over from other donors' samples.

The chain has TRBV11-2 and TRBJ1-1; a possible D gene is TRBD1 (5 bases). The germline gives CDR1 SGHAT, CDR2 FQNNGV. V lost 3 bases and J 7 bases, leaving 12 bases between the germline ends. There are 13 residues in the CDR3. For the CDR3, the DNA is TGTGCCAGCAGCTTCCAGGGTCAAAGTGAAGCTTTCTTT. Protein: CASSFQGQSEAFF.

This clone is deemed medium-sized. This chain links TRBV30 with TRBJ1-2; D is uncertain. CDR3 length: 12 amino acids. V lost 5 bases and J lost 7, with 14 bases in between. CDR1 is GTSNPN, CDR2 SVGIG, per germline (reference sequence). CDR3: CAWSIIYGGYTF. In DNA, the CDR3 is TGTGCCTGGTCGATTATATATGGTGGCTACACCTTC. The full variable domain, rest sourced from reference TRBV30 and TRBJ1-2, is SQTIHQWPATLVQPVGSPLSLECTVEGTSNPNLYWYRQAAGRGLQLLFYSVGIGQISSEVPQNLSASRPQDRQFILSSKKLLLSDSGFYLCAWSIIYGGYTFGSGTRLTVV.

The V gene is TRBV11-2, the J gene TRBJ1-3; D ambiguous. This CDR3 has 18 residues. The germline gives CDR1 SGHAT, CDR2 FQNNGV. The V and J ends lost 0 bases and 0 bases respectively, with 15 bases between them. CDR3 DNA: TGTGCCAGCAGCTTAGAGCTCGGAAAATTACACTCTGGAAACACCATATATTTT. As protein: CASSLELGKLHSGNTIYF. The full variable domain, completed using reference TRBV11-2 and TRBJ1-3, is EAGVAQSPRYKIIEKRQSVAFWCNPISGHATLYWYQQILGQGPKLLIQFQNNGVVDDSQLPKDRFSAERLKGVDSTLKIQPAKLEDSAVYLCASSLELGKLHSGNTIYFGEGSWLTVV.

This clone was seen at least ten times. The V gene is TRBV30, the J gene TRBJ2-1, with D unclear. The length of the CDR3 is 13 residues. Trimming left V 3 bases short and J 3 bases short, with 9 bases between. The V gene's germline CDR1 is GTSNPN and CDR2 SVGIG (reference sequence). CDR3 sequence: CAWRQPLYNEQFF. The CDR3 bases are TGTGCCTGGAGGCAGCCCCTCTACAATGAGCAGTTCTTC. The full variable domain, rest sourced from reference TRBV30 and TRBJ2-1, is SQTIHQWPATLVQPVGSPLSLECTVEGTSNPNLYWYRQAAGRGLQLLFYSVGIGQISSEVPQNLSASRPQDRQFILSSKKLLLSDSGFYLCAWRQPLYNEQFFGPGTRLTVL.

This clone was seen repeatedly, ten times or more. The gene calls are TRBV9 and TRBJ1-2; the match to TRBD1 covers 9 bases. The germline V gene has CDR1 SGDLS and CDR2 YYNGEE. There are 15 residues in the CDR3. V gave up 3 bases and J gave up 5 bases; unmatched junction bases: 8. DNA for the CDR3: TGTGCCAGCAGCGCAGATCCGGGACAGGGTTATGGCTACACCTTC. It codes for CASSADPGQGYGYTF.

This clone turned up a few times. In nucleotides, the CDR3 is TGTGCCAGCAAAACAGGGGGCCGGAACACTGAAGCTTTCTTT. Translated, it gives CASKTGGRNTEAFF. J is TRBJ1-1 and V is TRBV6-1, with 9 positions matching TRBD1. This CDR3 is 14 amino acids long. Germline CDR1 MNHNS, CDR2 SASEGT. V was pared by 7 bases and J by 1 base, with 4 bases of the junction left unmatched.

Only a few counts were recorded for this clone. Being one base from a much bigger clone, this may be a read error. No conserved phenylalanine or tryptophan ends this CDR3, so it is likely a read error. The gene calls are TRBV19 and TRBJ2-1; possibly TRBD1 for D (5 bases). The CDR3 runs 14 residues. Trimming took 7 bases from V and 0 from J, leaving 10 bases between them. Germline lookup yields CDR1 LNHDA and CDR2 SQIVND (reference sequence). The CDR3 coding sequence is TGTGCCAGTACCCCAGGGATCTCCTACAATGAGCAGTTCCTC. Amino acid sequence: CASTPGISYNEQFL.

This clone was observed at least ten times. The J gene is TRBJ1-4, the V gene TRBV2; D call uncertain. V was shortened by 7 bases and J by 0 bases, with 6 bases between the two germline ends. Germline CDR1 and CDR2: SNHLY and FYNNEI. The CDR3 length is 13 residues. The CDR3, as DNA: TGTGCCAGCAAATTTGCAACTAATGAAAAACTGTTTTTT. Protein product: CASKFATNEKLFF.

V is TRBV5-1 and J is TRBJ2-2, with 7 positions matching TRBD2. Germline CDR1 and CDR2: SGHRS and YFSETQ. V gave up 2 bases and J gave up 7 bases; unmatched junction bases: 5. This CDR3 is built from 14 residues. The CDR3 sequence is CASSFSREGGELFF. As DNA, the CDR3 is TGCGCCAGCAGCTTCAGCAGGGAGGGCGGGGAGCTGTTTTTT.

This clone came up many times. The chain recombines TRBV20-1 with TRBJ1-4; TRBD1 matches 11 bases. J was trimmed by 7 bases and V by 3 bases; bases with no gene match: 4. Germline CDR1 and CDR2: DFQATT and SNEGSKA (reference sequence). This CDR3 has 14 amino acids. The CDR3 region has the DNA TGCAGTGCTAGGGGGACAGGGGGGACTGAAAAACTGTTTTTT. Its protein product is CSARGTGGTEKLFF.

J is TRBJ2-2 and V is TRBV9, with a possible D match to TRBD2 (6 bases). The CDR3 is made up of 17 amino acids. V gave up 4 bases and J gave up 0 bases, with 16 bases separating them. Germline V gene data show CDR1 as SGDLS and CDR2 as YYNGEE. CDR3: CASSRPSVWANTGELFF. Here the CDR3 DNA reads TGTGCCAGCAGCAGACCTAGCGTGTGGGCGAACACCGGGGAGCTGTTTTTT.

The chain combines TRBV28 with TRBJ1-1; D perhaps matches TRBD1 (5 bases). Germline CDR1 reads MDHEN; CDR2 reads SYDVKM. This CDR3 is built from 18 residues. Trimming removed 8 bases at V and 0 bases at J, with 25 bases between. The CDR3 protein is CASVRTGTEILMNTEAFF. Here the CDR3 DNA reads TGTGCCAGCGTCAGAACCGGGACGGAGATCCTCATGAACACTGAAGCTTTCTTT.

Ten or more counts support this clone. The chain couples TRBV6-1 to TRBJ2-7, with a weak D call TRBD2 (5 bases). The germline CDR1 and CDR2 sequences are MNHNS and SASEGT. CDR3 length: 13 amino acids. V was clipped by 5 bases and J by 6 bases, with 14 bases between them. The CDR3 sequence: CASSFGVGGEQYF. CDR3 bases: TGTGCCAGCAGTTTCGGGGTGGGCGGCGAGCAGTACTTC.

This clone was found many times. The sample carries other DNA sequences with the same CDR3. The V and J genes are TRBV5-6 and TRBJ2-1; TRBD2 matches at 14 bases. CDR1 and CDR2 from the germline V gene are SGHDT and YYEEEE. This CDR3 has 18 amino acids. The V segment lost 3 bases and the J segment 0 bases; nucleotides outside the gene matches: 5. The DNA for the CDR3 is TGTGCCAGCAGCTCTGGACTAGCGGGGGGCCACTCCTACAATGAGCAGTTCTTC. Its translation: CASSSGLAGGHSYNEQFF. Combining the CDR3 with reference TRBV5-6 and TRBJ2-1 gives the whole variable domain DAGVTQSPTHLIKTRGQQVTLRCSPKSGHDTVSWYQQALGQGPQFIFQYYEEEERQRGNFPDRFSGHQFPNYSSELNVNALLLGDSALYLCASSSGLAGGHSYNEQFFGPGTRLTVL.

This clone is termed medium-sized. The rearrangement links TRBV19 to TRBJ1-2, with D uncertain. The length of the CDR3 is 12 residues. Trimming cost V 6 bases and J 8 bases, with 13 bases left between them. Germline V lookup: CDR1 LNHDA, CDR2 SQIVND (reference sequence). The CDR3 DNA sequence: TGTGCCAGTAGAACTAAGAGTGGCGGCTACACCTTC. Residues: CASRTKSGGYTF.

This clone was counted between two and nine times. The gene calls are TRBV2 and TRBJ2-1; no clear D. CDR1 and CDR2 (germline): SNHLY, FYNNEI. V lost 7 bases to trimming and J lost 7 bases, with 17 bases between them. The CDR3 is made up of 14 amino acids. This CDR3 is CASIVGSKGNEQFF. The CDR3 DNA sequence: TGTGCCAGCATTGTGGGCTCCAAAGGGAATGAGCAGTTCTTC.

About this clone: One end of the junction does not line up with germline, which may come from a read error. V gene TRBV7-9 combines with J gene TRBJ2-7; 9 nucleotides align to TRBD1. The CDR3 extends over 15 amino acids. From germline, CDR1 is SEHNR and CDR2 FQNEAQ (reference sequence). CDR3 loop: CASSRRDRVSYEQYF. DNA of the CDR3: TGCGCCAGCAGCCGCCGGGACAGGGTTTCGTACGAGCAGTACTTC.

The table lists this clone with many counts. The rearrangement joins TRBV18 to TRBJ1-1; no clear D. V lost 0 bases, J lost 2 bases, and 7 bases lay in between. Germline lookup yields CDR1 KGHSH and CDR2 LQKENI. The CDR3 has 14 amino acids. CDR3 sequence: CASSPPSANTEAFF. CDR3 in DNA: TGTGCCAGCTCACCACCGTCAGCTAACACTGAAGCTTTCTTT.

The V call is TRBV20-1, the J call TRBJ2-7; tentatively, D is TRBD2 (7 bases). This CDR3 has 14 amino acids. CDR1 and CDR2 (germline): DFQATT, SNEGSKA (reference sequence). Trimming took off 1 base at V and 4 bases at J, with 14 bases between the two ends. The CDR3 here is CSARVVRGGYEQYF. Written as DNA, the CDR3 is TGCAGTGCTAGAGTGGTCAGGGGAGGGTACGAGCAGTACTTC.

A few counts support this clone. The chain couples TRBV4-2 to TRBJ2-1; tentative D call: TRBD1 (6 bases). This CDR3 spans 15 amino acids. The V gene's germline CDR1 is LGHNA and CDR2 YNFKEQ. Deletions cut 0 bases from V and 6 bases from J, with 12 bases between. CDR3 in DNA: TGTGCCAGCAGCCAAGAAGGACAGAGAGTCAATGAGCAGTTCTTC. Its translation is CASSQEGQRVNEQFF.

The chain has TRBV18 and TRBJ2-7; TRBD1 matches at 7 bases. Per the germline V gene, CDR1 is KGHSH and CDR2 is LQKENI. The CDR3 contains 14 residues. V lost 2 bases to trimming and J lost 12 bases; unmatched junction nucleotides: 13. CDR3 coding DNA: TGTGCCAGCTCACCATCTGGACAGGTAGTCGGGCGGTACTTC. It yields the protein CASSPSGQVVGRYF.

A remark on this clone: Its ends do not fully match the called genes, so a read error is possible. The chain couples TRBV24-1 to TRBJ1-2; no clear D. In germline, CDR1 is KGHDR, CDR2 SFDVKD. The CDR3 is 13 residues long. This CDR3 reads CATSERRKYGYSF. The CDR3 DNA reads TGTGCCACCAGCGAGCGAAGAAAGTATGGCTACTCCTTC.

This clone was counted only a few times. The rearrangement uses TRBV10-3 and TRBJ2-7; TRBD1 matches at 9 bases. V shed 5 bases and J 11 bases; nucleotides not matched to a gene: 13. Germline values: CDR1 ENHRY, CDR2 SYGVKD. This CDR3 is 14 amino acids long. The chain's CDR3 is CAISREDRGHGKYF. The CDR3, as DNA: TGTGCCATCAGTCGGGAGGACAGGGGACACGGGAAGTACTTC.

This clone has more than one count but fewer than ten. The junction does not match germline at one end; this may be a read error. The chain couples TRBV28 to TRBJ2-1; 13 nucleotides line up with TRBD2. The germline V gene encodes CDR1 MDHEN and CDR2 SYDVKM. The CDR3 sequence is 18 residues long. The CDR3 nucleotides are TGTGCCAGCAGTCACCCATTAAGGACTAGCGGGGGTGGCGATGAGCAGATCTTC. Translated, it gives CASSHPLRTSGGGDEQIF.